This TCR beta chain emerged from a study of CD4 and CD8 cells across lung adenocarcinoma regions. This clonotype was seen only a few times. CDR3 size: 15 residues. Per germline, CDR1 SGHTA and CDR2 FQGNSA. In TCRdb, the PCR reads were re-called with MiXCR into one record per CDR3 protein. The repertoire includes 3,600 or so distinct CDR3 sequences, about two thirds of them detected once, and approximately 18% sits in the top ten. This TCR derives from a female donor with lung adenocarcinoma. The CD4 and CD8 labels of this study may be unreliable. Sequencing was performed on CD8+ T cells from the margin of a lung tumor. The chain employs TRBV7-2 and TRBJ2-5, with TRBD1 identical over 8 bases. The DNA matches TRBJ2-7 better at its end, which makes the J call doubtful. The CDR3 nucleotides are TGTGCCAGCAGCTTGTCCGGGACAGGATTCTACGAGCAGTACTTC. This gives the protein CASSLSGTGFYEQYF.